This paragraph covers one T cell receptor beta chain sequence. This entry is derived from a study of blood T cell repertoires in COVID-19. The wider study: Samples taken during acute and convalescent COVID-19 were collected in the United States, Italy and Spain.

The CDR3 contains 14 residues. With V trimmed by 5 bases and J by 7 bases, 10 bases remained unmatched. The germline CDR1 and CDR2 sequences are SGHAT and FQNNGV. Original processing notes: Reference gene primer amplification gave nucleated cell count estimates. The data were produced by immunoSEQ multiplex PCR, yet TCRdb's version contains in-frame clones alone and is incomplete. V, J and clone size were drawn from that table, and D and trimming were deduced from the DNA. Here the sample spans fewer than 250,000 clones, approximately 81% being singletons. The clonotype originates from a woman older than 75 with acute or convalescent COVID-19. The rearrangement joins TRBV11-2 to TRBJ1-1; 7 bases fit TRBD1. Sequencing used peripheral blood. The CDR3 DNA is TGTGCCAGCAGCGCCGACGACAGGGTGGGTGAAGCTTTCTTT. Amino acids: CASSADDRVGEAFF.